This TCR beta chain originates from a study of STAT5B mutations in CD4+ large granular lymphocyte leukemia (dated by TCRdb to between 2021 and 2024). About the study as a whole: Among healthy controls, the CDR3 'QG' motif was associated with a particular HLA allele. The study compared the TCRbeta repertoires of patients with CD4+ T-cell large granular lymphocyte leukemia against those of healthy blood donors. Flow cytometry performed on FACSCanto II or FACSVerse showed that the purified fractions had more than 95% purity among lymphocytes. General study outcomes and caveats: The data were not HLA-matched, and the relatively small sample size could explain the higher clonality seen in CD4+ compared with CD8+ T-LGLL. Compared with healthy CD4+ repertoires, CD4-sorted patient repertoires appeared more clonal, and this difference remained even after the putative leukemic clones were removed. Main leukemic clonotypes were private to each patient, although roughly 24% of the main leukemic clonotypes were found at low frequency in the non-leukemic repertoires of other patients.

The immunoSEQ assay at survey resolution was applied to genomic DNA for sequencing of TCRbeta rearrangements. On the authors' methods: In the TCR sequencing data, the lowest productive clonotype frequency that could be detected was 2.59 x 10-5. Only productive TCRbeta rearrangements, defined as complete and in-frame sequences, were included in the analyses. The clonality of each sample was calculated as Simpson clonality in the immunoSEQ Analyzer version 3.0. Clones were grouped by frequency into very rare, small, medium, large (1-20%) or hyperexpanded (>20%) categories. Generation probabilities were estimated with OLGA 1.2.3, V-gene circos plots were made with VDJtools, specificities were searched in VDJdb, and CDR3 motifs were identified with GLIPH. Drawn from immuneACCESS, this table holds only the in-frame rearrangements with V and J called that TCRdb kept. Clones are partly lost; checked studies trace under half to an unresolved V gene and leave the rest unexplained. That table gives V, J and clone size, and the DNA gave D and trimming. Counted in this sample were about 35,000 clones; approximately 71% of them appeared once. Under 2% of the sample is taken by the ten largest.

Healthy controls were around 38 blood donors whose buffy coats came from the Finnish Red Cross blood service. All TCR-sequenced material derived from peripheral blood: patient blood samples and healthy donor buffy coats. Peripheral blood mononuclear cells were isolated by Ficoll-Hypaque gradient centrifugation. For the healthy controls, CD4+ cells were obtained from buffy coats by magnetic purification. Genomic DNA was extracted with the Gentra Puregene Cell and Tissue kit and quantified on a Qubit 2.0 fluorometer. On this clone itself: There is no known antigen for this receptor. There are no base qualities to consult, and no much larger clone falls within one base.

The receptor was isolated from a human donor in good health. Material for sequencing was CD4+ T cells from blood buffy coats.

The CDR3 region reads CSVEDQVGTEAFF. The sequence in DNA is TGCAGCGTTGAGGACCAGGTTGGTACTGAAGCTTTCTTT. In this chain, TRBV29-1 is recombined with TRBJ1-1, with the D gene not confidently named. CDR1 and CDR2 were assigned from the germline V gene as SQVTM and ANQGSEA. V is shortened by 3 bases, J by 5 bases, and the region joining them spans 13 bases. The CDR3 holds 13 amino acids from the cysteine to the phenylalanine. Only the CDR3 region is kept as DNA, spanning 39 bases read in frame from base 1.